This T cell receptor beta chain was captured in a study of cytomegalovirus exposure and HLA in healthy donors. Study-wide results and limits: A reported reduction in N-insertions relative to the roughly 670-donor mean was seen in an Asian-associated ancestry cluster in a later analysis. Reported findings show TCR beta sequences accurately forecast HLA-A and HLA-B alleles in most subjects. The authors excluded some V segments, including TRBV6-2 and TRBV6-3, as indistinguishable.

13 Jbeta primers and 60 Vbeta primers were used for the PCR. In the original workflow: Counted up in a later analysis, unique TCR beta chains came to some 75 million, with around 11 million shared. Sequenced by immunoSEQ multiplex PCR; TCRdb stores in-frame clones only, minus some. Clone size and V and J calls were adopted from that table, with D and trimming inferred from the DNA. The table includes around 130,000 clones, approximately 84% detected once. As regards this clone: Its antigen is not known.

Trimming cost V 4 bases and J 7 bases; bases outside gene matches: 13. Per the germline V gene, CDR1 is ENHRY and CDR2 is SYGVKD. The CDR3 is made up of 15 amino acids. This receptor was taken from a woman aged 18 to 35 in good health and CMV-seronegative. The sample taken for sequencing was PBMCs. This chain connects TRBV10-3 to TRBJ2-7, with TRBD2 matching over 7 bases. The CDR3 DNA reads TGTGCCATCAGTGGGGGAGGGGAAGGCTTTAGTGAGCAGTACTTC. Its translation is CAISGGGEGFSEQYF.